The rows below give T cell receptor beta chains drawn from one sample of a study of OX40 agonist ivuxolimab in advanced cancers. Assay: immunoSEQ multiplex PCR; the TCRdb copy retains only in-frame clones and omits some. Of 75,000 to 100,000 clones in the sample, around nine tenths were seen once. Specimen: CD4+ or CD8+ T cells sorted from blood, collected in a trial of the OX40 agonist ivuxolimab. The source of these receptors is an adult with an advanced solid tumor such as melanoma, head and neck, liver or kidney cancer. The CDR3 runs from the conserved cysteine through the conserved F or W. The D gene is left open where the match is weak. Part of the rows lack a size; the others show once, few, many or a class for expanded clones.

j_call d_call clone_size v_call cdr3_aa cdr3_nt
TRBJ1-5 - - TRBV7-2 CASSLEYREGQPQHF TGTGCCAGCAGCCTCGAATACAGGGAGGGTCAGCCCCAGCATTTT
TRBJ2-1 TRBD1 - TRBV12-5 CASAPDRGISYNEQFF TGTGCTAGTGCGCCGGACAGGGGTATCTCCTACAATGAGCAGTTCTTC
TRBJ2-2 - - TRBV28 CASGVPGLGETGELFF TGTGCCAGCGGGGTTCCGGGACTGGGAGAAACCGGGGAGCTGTTTTTT
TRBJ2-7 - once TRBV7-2 CASSLGSGTRVSYEQYF TGTGCCAGCAGCTTAGGGAGCGGGACACGTGTTTCCTACGAGCAGTACTTC
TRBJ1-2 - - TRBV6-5 CASSYAHPGSGYGYTF TGTGCCAGCAGTTACGCGCACCCTGGGTCTGGGTATGGCTACACCTTC
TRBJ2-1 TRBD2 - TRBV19 CASSIWTSPTDEQFF TGTGCCAGTAGTATTTGGACTAGTCCAACGGATGAGCAGTTCTTC
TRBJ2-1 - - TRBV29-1 CILFRGYNEQFF TGCATCCTTTTCAGGGGCTACAATGAGCAGTTCTTC
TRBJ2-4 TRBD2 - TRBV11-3 CASSLVSGTNDIQYF TGTGCCAGCAGCTTAGTCTCCGGGACTAACGACATTCAGTACTTC
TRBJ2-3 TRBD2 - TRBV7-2 CASSRLAGDVYTQYF TGTGCCAGCAGCCGACTAGCGGGAGATGTATATACGCAGTATTTT
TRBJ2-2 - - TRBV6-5 CASSGGPSDTGELFF TGTGCCAGCAGTGGGGGACCTTCGGACACCGGGGAGCTGTTTTTT
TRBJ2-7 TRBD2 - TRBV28 CASSLSTSGRGKQYF TGTGCCAGCAGTTTATCTACTAGCGGGAGGGGCAAGCAGTACTTC
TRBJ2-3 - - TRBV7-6 CASSSLSASTDTQYF TGTGCCAGCAGCTCATTATCAGCTAGCACAGATACGCAGTATTTT
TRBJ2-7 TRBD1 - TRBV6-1 CASSGRGRSYEQYF TGTGCCAGCAGTGGCAGGGGGCGATCCTACGAGCAGTACTTC
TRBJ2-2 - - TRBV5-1 CASSLSPNTGELFF TGCGCCAGCAGCTTGAGCCCTAACACCGGGGAGCTGTTTTTT